This T cell receptor beta chain comes out of a study of cytomegalovirus exposure and HLA in healthy donors. Amplification used 60 Vbeta primers and 13 Jbeta primers. Clones were sequenced by immunoSEQ multiplex PCR, and TCRdb holds only the in-frame ones, with some missing. Counted here are under 200,000 clones, under 85% occurring once; the ten biggest clones make up over 2.5%. Germline V gives CDR1 SSHAT, CDR2 FNYEAQ (reference sequence). The CDR3 spans 14 residues. V trimming: 5 bases; J trimming: 5 bases; junction bases outside the gene matches: 7. This TCR derives from a female donor in good health and CMV-seronegative. The V and J genes are TRBV7-7 and TRBJ2-5; 8 bases map to TRBD1. Input material: PBMCs. As DNA, the CDR3 is TGTGCCAGCAGCGGATCAGGGGGCCGGGAGACCCAGTACTTC. Encoded protein: CASSGSGGRETQYF. Full variable domain (remainder filled in from reference TRBV7-7 and TRBJ2-5): GAGVSQSPRYKVTKRGQDVTLRCDPISSHATLYWYQQALGQGPEFLTYFNYEAQPDKSGLPSDRFSAERPEGSISTLTIQRTEQRDSAMYRCASSGSGGRETQYFGPGTRLLVL.